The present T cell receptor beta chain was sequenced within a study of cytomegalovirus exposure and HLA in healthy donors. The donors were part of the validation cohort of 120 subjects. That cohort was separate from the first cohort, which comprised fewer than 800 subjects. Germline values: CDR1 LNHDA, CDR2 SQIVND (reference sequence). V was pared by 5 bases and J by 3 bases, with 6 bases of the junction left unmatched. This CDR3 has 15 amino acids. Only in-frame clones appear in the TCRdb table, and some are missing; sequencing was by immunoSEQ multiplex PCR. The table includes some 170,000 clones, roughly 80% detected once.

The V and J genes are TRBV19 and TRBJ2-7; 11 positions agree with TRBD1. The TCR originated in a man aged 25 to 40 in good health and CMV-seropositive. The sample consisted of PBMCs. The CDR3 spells CASSARDRGNYEQYF. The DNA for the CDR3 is TGTGCCAGTAGTGCCCGGGACAGGGGGAACTACGAGCAGTACTTC.